This T cell receptor beta chain originates from a study of blood T cell repertoires in COVID-19. Study-level information: Collection of acute and convalescent COVID-19 samples took place in the United States, Italy and Spain.

Only a few counts were recorded for this clone. Participants' own reports of clinical history determined their cohort assignment. Individuals in the exposed group had encountered a COVID-19 case within 2 weeks preceding study entry. As handled by the study authors: Reference gene primers were amplified, and this amplification served to estimate nucleated cell counts. Clones were read by immunoSEQ multiplex PCR, and TCRdb kept only the in-frame ones, dropping some. That table is the source of V, J and clone size, and D and trimming were worked out from the DNA. The sample holds approximately 190,000 clones; about four fifths are singletons and the top ten take 3% to 3.5%. Germline-derived CDR1 and CDR2 are WNHNN and SYGVQD (reference sequence). This CDR3 is built from 14 residues. With V trimmed by 8 bases and J by 1 base, 6 bases remained unmatched.

The origin of this receptor is a woman aged 30 to 39 who had been exposed to COVID-19. The chain combines TRBV10-1 with TRBJ2-7; 9 bases match TRBD2. Sequences were obtained from PBMCs or T cells enriched from blood (not recorded which). CDR3 protein: CASLPTSGSYEQYF. CDR3 sequence (DNA): TGCGCCAGCCTACCCACTAGCGGGTCCTACGAGCAGTACTTC.